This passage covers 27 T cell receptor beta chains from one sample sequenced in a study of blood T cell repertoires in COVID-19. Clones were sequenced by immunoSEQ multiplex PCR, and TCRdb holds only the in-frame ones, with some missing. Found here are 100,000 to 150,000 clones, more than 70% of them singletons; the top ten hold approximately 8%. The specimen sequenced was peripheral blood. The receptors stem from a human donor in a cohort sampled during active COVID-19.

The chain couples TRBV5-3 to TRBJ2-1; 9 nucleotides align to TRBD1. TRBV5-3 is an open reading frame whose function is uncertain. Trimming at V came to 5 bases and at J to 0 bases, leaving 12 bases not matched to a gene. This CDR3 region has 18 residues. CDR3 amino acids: CARSSPGQGTTSYNEQFF. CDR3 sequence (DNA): TGTGCCAGAAGTTCACCGGGACAGGGTACGACCTCCTACAATGAGCAGTTCTTC.

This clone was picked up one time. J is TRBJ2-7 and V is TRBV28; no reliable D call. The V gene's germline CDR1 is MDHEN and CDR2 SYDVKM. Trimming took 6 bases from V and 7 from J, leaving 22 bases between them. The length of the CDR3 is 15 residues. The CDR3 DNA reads TGTGCCAGCAGCCGTCTGAGGATAGGATTTTGGGAGCAGTACTTC. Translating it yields CASSRLRIGFWEQYF.

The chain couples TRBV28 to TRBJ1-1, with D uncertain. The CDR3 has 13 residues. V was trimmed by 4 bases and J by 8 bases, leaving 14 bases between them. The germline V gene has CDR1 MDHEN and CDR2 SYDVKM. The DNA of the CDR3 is TGTGCCAGCAGTTACTCGGGGATGGGAGAAGCTTTCTTT. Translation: CASSYSGMGEAFF.

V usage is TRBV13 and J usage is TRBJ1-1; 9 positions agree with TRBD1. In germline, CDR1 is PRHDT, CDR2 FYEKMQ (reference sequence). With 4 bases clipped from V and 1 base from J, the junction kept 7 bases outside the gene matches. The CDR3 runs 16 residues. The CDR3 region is CASSSGTGFRNTEAFF. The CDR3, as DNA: TGTGCCAGCAGCTCCGGGACAGGGTTCCGGAACACTGAAGCTTTCTTT.

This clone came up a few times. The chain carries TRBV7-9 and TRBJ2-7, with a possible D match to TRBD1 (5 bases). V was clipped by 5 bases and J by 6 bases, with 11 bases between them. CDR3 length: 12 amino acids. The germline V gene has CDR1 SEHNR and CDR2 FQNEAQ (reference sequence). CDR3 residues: CASSPTVGEQYF. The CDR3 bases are TGTGCCAGCAGCCCGACAGTTGGCGAGCAGTACTTC.

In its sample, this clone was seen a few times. The CDR3 DNA follows: TGTGCCAGCAGGGGGGCAGGCCGGAGTGACTATGGCTACACCTTC. Translation: CASRGAGRSDYGYTF. The J gene is TRBJ1-2, the V gene TRBV28; a weak D match, TRBD1 (6 bases). Germline V gene sequence: CDR1 MDHEN, CDR2 SYDVKM. Between the trimmed V and J ends, which lost 6 bases and 3 bases, there was a span of 17 bases. The CDR3 is 15 residues long.

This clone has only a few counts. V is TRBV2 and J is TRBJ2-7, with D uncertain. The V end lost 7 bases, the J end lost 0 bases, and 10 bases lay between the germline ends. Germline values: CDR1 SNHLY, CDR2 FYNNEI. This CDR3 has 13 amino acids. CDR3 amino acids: CASTVSDSYEQYF. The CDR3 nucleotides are TGTGCCAGCACCGTTTCAGACTCCTACGAGCAGTACTTC.

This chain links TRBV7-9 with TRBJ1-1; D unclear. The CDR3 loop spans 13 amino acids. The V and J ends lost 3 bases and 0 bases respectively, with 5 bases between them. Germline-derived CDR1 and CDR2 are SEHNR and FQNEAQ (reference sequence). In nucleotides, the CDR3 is TGTGCCAGCAGCTTTATCCTGAACACTGAAGCTTTCTTT. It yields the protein CASSFILNTEAFF. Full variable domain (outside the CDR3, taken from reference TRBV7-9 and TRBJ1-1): DTGVSQNPRHKITKRGQNVTFRCDPISEHNRLYWYRQTLGQGPEFLTYFQNEAQLEKSRLLSDRFSAERPKGSFSTLEIQRTEQGDSAMYLCASSFILNTEAFFGQGTRLTVV.

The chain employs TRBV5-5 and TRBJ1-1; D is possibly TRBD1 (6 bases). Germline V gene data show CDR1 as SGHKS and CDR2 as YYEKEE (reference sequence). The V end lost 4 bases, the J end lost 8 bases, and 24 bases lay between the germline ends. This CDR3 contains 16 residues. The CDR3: CASSANGGPGPSEAFF. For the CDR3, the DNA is TGTGCCAGCAGCGCTAACGGGGGGCCCGGTCCGAGCGAAGCTTTCTTT.

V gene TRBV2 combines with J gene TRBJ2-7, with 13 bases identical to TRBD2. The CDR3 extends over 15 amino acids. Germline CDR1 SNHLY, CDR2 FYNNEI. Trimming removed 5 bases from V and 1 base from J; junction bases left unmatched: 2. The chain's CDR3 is CASSLGLAGSYEQYF. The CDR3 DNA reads TGTGCCAGCAGTTTGGGACTAGCGGGGTCCTACGAGCAGTACTTC.

The CDR3 reads CASSPGTSGSSEQYF. CDR3 coding DNA: TGTGCCAGCAGCCCCGGGACTAGCGGGAGTTCCGAGCAGTACTTC. The rearrangement joins TRBV7-6 to TRBJ2-7; 14 nucleotides match TRBD2. The V segment lost 5 bases and the J segment 6 bases; nucleotides outside the gene matches: 6. CDR1 SGHVS and CDR2 FNYEAQ come from the germline V gene. CDR3 length: 15 amino acids.

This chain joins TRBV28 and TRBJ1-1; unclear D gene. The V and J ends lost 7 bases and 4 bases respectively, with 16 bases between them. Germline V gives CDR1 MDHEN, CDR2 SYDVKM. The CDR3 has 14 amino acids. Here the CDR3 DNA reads TGTGCCAGCACACCGGAGGGTTTGGGCACTGAAGCTTTCTTT. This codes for CASTPEGLGTEAFF.

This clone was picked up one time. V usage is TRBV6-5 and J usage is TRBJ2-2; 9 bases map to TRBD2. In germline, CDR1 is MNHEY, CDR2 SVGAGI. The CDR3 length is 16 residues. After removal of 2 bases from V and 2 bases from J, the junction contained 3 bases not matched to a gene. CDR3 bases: TGTGCCAGCAGTTACGGGCGGGGGGGTAACACCGGGGAGCTGTTTTTT. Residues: CASSYGRGGNTGELFF.

In nucleotides, the CDR3 is TGTGCCAGTAGTATTCAGGGGAACCCAGAGACCCAGTACTTC. It codes for CASSIQGNPETQYF. The chain links TRBV19 to TRBJ2-5; TRBD1 is a possible D gene (6 bases). The CDR3 is 14 amino acids. The ends were cut back, 3 bases at V and 4 bases at J, with 12 bases in the middle. The V gene's germline CDR1 is LNHDA and CDR2 SQIVND (reference sequence).

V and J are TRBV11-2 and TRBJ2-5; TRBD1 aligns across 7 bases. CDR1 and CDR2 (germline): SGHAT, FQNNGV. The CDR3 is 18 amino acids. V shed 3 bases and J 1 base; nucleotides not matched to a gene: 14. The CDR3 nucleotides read TGTGCCAGCAGCTTTTTCCCGTCGGACAGGTCGGTCCAAGAGACCCAGTACTTC. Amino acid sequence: CASSFFPSDRSVQETQYF.

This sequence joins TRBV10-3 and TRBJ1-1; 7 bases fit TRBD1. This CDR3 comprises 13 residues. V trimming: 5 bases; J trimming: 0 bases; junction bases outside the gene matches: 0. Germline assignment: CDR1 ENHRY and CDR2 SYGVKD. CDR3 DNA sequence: TGTGCCATCAGTACAGGGGTGAACACTGAAGCTTTCTTT. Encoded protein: CAISTGVNTEAFF.

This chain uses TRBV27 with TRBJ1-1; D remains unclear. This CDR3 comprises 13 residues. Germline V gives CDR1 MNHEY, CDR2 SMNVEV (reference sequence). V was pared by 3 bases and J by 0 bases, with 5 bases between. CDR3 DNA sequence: TGTGCCAGCAGTTTGAACATGAACACTGAAGCTTTCTTT. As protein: CASSLNMNTEAFF.

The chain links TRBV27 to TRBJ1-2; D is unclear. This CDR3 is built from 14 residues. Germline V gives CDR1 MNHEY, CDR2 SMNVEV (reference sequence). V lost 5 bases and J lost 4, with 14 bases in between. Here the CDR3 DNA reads TGTGCCAGCAGTGGGCAGGCTCGGGGCTATGGCTACACCTTC. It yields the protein CASSGQARGYGYTF.

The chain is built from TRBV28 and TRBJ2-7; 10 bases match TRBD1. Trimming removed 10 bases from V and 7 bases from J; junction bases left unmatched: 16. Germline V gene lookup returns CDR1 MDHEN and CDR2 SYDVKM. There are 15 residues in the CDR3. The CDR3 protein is CATIGVGTGVREQYF. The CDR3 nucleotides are TGTGCCACCATAGGGGTTGGGACAGGGGTACGTGAGCAGTACTTC.

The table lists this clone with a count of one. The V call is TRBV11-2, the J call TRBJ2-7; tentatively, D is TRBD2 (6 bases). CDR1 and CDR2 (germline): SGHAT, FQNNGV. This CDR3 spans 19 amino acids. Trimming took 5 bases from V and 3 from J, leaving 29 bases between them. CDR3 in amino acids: CASSTPPGVRLAPFYEQYF. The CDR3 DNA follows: TGTGCCAGCAGCACACCCCCCGGGGTCCGCCTAGCGCCCTTCTACGAGCAGTACTTC.

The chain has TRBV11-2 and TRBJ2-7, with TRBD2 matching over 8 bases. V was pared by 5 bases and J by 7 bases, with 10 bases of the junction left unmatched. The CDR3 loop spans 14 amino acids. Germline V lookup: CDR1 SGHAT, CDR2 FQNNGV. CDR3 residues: CASSGLGLVGEQYF. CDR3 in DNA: TGTGCCAGCAGCGGACTGGGACTAGTAGGGGAGCAGTACTTC. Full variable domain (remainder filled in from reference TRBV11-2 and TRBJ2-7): EAGVAQSPRYKIIEKRQSVAFWCNPISGHATLYWYQQILGQGPKLLIQFQNNGVVDDSQLPKDRFSAERLKGVDSTLKIQPAKLEDSAVYLCASSGLGLVGEQYFGPGTRLTVT.

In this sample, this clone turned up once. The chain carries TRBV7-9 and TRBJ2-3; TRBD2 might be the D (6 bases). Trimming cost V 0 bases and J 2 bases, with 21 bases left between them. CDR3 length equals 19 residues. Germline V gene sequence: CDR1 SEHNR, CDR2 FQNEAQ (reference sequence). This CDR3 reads CASSLAPHVASADTDTQYF. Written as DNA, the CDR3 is TGTGCCAGCAGCTTAGCCCCCCACGTCGCTAGCGCAGACACAGATACGCAGTATTTT.

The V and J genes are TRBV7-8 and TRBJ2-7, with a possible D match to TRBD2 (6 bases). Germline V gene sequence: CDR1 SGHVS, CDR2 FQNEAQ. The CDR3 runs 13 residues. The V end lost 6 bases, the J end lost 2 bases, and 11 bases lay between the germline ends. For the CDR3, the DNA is TGTGCCAGCAGTTTGGGCGGGACCTACGAGCAGTACTTC. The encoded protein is CASSLGGTYEQYF.

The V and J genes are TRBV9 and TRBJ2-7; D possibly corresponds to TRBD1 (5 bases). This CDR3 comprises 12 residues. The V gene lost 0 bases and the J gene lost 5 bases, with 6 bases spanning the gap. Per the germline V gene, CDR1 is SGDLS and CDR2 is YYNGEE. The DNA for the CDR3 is TGTGCCAGCAGCGTAGAGGGGAACGAGCAGTACTTC. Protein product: CASSVEGNEQYF.

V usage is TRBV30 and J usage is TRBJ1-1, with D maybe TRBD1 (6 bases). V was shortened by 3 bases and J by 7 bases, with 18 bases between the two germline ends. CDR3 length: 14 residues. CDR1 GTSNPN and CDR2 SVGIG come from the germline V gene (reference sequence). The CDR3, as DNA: TGTGCCTGGAGACCGGGACACACGACGGGTGAAGCTTTCTTT. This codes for CAWRPGHTTGEAFF.

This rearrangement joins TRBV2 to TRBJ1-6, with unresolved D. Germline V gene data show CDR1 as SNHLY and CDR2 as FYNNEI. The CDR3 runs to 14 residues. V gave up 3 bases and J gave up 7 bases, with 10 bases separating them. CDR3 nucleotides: TGTGCCAGCAGTGAGCTGGCGGGCAATTCACCCCTCCACTTT. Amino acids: CASSELAGNSPLHF.

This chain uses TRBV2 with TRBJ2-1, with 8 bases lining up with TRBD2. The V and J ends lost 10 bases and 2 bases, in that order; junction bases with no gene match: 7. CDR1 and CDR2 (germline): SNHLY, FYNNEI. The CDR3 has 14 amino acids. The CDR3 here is CAIIAGLTYNEQFF. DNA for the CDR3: TGTGCCATAATAGCGGGGCTAACCTACAATGAGCAGTTCTTC. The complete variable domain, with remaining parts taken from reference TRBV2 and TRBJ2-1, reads EPEVTQTPSHQVTQMGQEVILRCVPISNHLYFYWYRQILGQKVEFLVSFYNNEISEKSEIFDDQFSVERPDGSNFTLKIRSTKLEDSAMYFCAIIAGLTYNEQFFGPGTRLTVL.